Ten or more counts support the clone carrying this T cell receptor beta chain. Its specificity is not known. There were no patients who had received any treatment before thyroid surgery. This sample is part of a study of metastatic and nonmetastatic thyroid tumors. Study context: Peripheral blood and tumor or nodule samples from malignant and benign thyroid patients were compared.

Study-wide results and caveats: Across blood and tumor, TCR beta diversity in malignant thyroid tumors was reportedly significantly higher than in benign nodules.

In the authors' workflow: In papillary thyroid cancer, a distant-metastasis classifier was built using CDR3 differences across clinicopathological groups. TCRdb re-called the PCR reads with MiXCR. TCRdb assigned the V and J calls; the authors' analysis was not used. This table has 45,000 to 65,000 clones, roughly a sixth appearing once. This receptor was obtained from a female donor with papillary thyroid cancer or a benign thyroid nodule (not recorded which). Some clones in this sample may be carry-over from other donors' samples. Material: blood.

CDR3 sequence reads: CASSYLSSGETQYF. The CDR3 DNA sequence: TGTGCCAGCAGTTACCTGTCTAGCGGGGAGACCCAGTACTTC. The chain uses TRBV6-5 and TRBJ2-5; 8 nucleotides align to TRBD2. The V segment lost 2 bases and the J segment 5 bases; nucleotides outside the gene matches: 4. This CDR3 is 14 amino acids long. Germline V CDR1 and CDR2: MNHEY, SVGAGI.